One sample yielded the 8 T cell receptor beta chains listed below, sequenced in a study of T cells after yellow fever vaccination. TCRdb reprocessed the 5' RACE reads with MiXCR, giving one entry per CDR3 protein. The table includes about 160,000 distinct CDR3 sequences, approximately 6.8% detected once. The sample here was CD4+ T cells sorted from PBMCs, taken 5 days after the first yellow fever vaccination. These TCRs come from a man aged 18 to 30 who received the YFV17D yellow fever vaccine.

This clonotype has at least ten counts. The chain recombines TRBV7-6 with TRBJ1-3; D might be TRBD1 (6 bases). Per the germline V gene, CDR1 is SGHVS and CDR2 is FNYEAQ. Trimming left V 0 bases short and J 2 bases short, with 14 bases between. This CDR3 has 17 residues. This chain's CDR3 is CASSLAQGQTAGNTIYF. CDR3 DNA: TGTGCCAGCAGCTTAGCGCAGGGACAAACAGCTGGAAACACCATATATTTT. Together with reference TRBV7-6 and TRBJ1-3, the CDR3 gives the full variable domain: GAGVSQSPRYKVTKRGQDVALRCDPISGHVSLYWYRQALGQGPEFLTYFNYEAQQDKSGLPNDRFSAERPEGSISTLTIQRTEQRDSAMYRCASSLAQGQTAGNTIYFGEGSWLTVV.

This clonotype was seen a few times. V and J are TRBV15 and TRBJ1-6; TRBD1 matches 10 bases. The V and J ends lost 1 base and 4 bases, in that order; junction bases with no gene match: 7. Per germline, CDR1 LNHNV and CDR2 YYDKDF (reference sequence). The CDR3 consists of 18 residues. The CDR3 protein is CATSRVGQGTLYNSPLHF. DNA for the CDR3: TGTGCCACCAGCAGAGTGGGACAGGGGACCCTATATAATTCACCCCTCCACTTT.

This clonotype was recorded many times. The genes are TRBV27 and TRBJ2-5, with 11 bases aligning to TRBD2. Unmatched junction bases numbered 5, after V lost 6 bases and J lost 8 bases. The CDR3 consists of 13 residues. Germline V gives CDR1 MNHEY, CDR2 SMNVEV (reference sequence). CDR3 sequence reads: CASSGTSGVTQYF. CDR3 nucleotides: TGTGCCAGCAGCGGGACTAGCGGTGTAACCCAGTACTTC.

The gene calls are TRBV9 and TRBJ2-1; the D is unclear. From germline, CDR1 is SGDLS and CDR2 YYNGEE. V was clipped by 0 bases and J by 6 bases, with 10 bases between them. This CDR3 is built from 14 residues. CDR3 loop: CASSVGPFSNEQFF. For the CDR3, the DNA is TGTGCCAGCAGCGTAGGACCATTTAGCAATGAGCAGTTCTTC.

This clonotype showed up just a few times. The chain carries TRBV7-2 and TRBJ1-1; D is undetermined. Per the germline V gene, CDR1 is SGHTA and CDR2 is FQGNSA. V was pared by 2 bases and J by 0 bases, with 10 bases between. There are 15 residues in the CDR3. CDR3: CASSLQVTLNTEAFF. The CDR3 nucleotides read TGTGCCAGCAGCTTACAGGTTACCTTGAACACTGAAGCTTTCTTT.

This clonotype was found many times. In nucleotides, the CDR3 is TGTGCCAGCAGTGACCGAACAGGGTCAAGCTCCTACAATGAGCAGTTCTTC. Its translation is CASSDRTGSSSYNEQFF. This chain joins TRBV2 and TRBJ2-1; perhaps TRBD1 as D (6 bases). V gave up 3 bases and J gave up 0 bases, with 15 bases separating them. CDR1 is SNHLY, CDR2 FYNNEI, per germline. The length of the CDR3 is 17 residues.

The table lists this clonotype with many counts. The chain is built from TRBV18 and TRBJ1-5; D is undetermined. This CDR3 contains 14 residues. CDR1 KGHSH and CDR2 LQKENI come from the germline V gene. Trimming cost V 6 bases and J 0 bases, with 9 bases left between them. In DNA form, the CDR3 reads TGTGCCAGCTCGCCCGAGCATAGCAATCAGCCCCAGCATTTT. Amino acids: CASSPEHSNQPQHF. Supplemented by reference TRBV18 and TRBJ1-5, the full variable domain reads NAGVMQNPRHLVRRRGQEARLRCSPMKGHSHVYWYRQLPEEGLKFMVYLQKENIIDESGMPKERFSAEFPKEGPSILRIQQVVRGDSAAYFCASSPEHSNQPQHFGDGTRLSIL.

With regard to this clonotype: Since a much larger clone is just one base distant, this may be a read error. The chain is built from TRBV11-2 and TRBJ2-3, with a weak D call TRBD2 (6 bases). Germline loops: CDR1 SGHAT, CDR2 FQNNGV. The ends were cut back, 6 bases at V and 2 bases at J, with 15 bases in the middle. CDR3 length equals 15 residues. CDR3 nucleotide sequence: TGTGCCAGCAGTCGTAAGGCGGGGAACACAGATACGCAGTATTTT. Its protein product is CASSRKAGNTDTQYF. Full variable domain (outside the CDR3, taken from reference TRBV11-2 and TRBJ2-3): EAGVAQSPRYKIIEKRQSVAFWCNPISGHATLYWYQQILGQGPKLLIQFQNNGVVDDSQLPKDRFSAERLKGVDSTLKIQPAKLEDSAVYLCASSRKAGNTDTQYFGPGTRLTVL.